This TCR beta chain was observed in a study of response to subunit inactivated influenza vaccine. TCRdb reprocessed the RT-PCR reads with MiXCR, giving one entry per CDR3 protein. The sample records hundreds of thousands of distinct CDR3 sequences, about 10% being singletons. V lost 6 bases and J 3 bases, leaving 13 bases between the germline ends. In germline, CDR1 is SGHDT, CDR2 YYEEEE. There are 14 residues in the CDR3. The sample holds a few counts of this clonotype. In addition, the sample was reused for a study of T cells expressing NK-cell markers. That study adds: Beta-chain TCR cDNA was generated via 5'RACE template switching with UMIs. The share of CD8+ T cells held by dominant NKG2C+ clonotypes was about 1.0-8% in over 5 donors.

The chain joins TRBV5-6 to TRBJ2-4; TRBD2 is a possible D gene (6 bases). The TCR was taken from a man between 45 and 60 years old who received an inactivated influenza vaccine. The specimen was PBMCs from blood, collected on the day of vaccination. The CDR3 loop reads CASTAGTGKNIQYF. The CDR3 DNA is TGTGCCAGCACTGCCGGGACTGGCAAAAACATTCAGTACTTC. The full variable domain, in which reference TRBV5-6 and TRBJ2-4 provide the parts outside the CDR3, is DAGVTQSPTHLIKTRGQQVTLRCSPKSGHDTVSWYQQALGQGPQFIFQYYEEEERQRGNFPDRFSGHQFPNYSSELNVNALLLGDSALYLCASTAGTGKNIQYFGAGTRLSVL.